One sample yielded the 25 T cell receptor beta chains listed below, sequenced in a study of blood T cell repertoires in COVID-19. Some clones are missing from TCRdb's copy, which holds only in-frame ones; the method was immunoSEQ multiplex PCR. The table records some 160,000 clones, under 85% of them present only once. The specimen sequenced was peripheral blood. Receptors originate from a man aged 45-60 years with active or convalescent COVID-19.

This sequence joins TRBV29-1 and TRBJ2-1; 10 bases agree with TRBD2. CDR3 length equals 13 residues. The ends lost 7 bases at V and 4 bases at J; junction bases unmatched: 4. CDR1 and CDR2 from the germline V gene are SQVTM and ANQGSEA. The CDR3: CSAKAGGYNEQFF. The CDR3 coding sequence is TGCAGCGCTAAAGCGGGAGGGTACAATGAGCAGTTCTTC.

The chain couples TRBV7-3 to TRBJ2-7; 14 bases fit TRBD2. The CDR3 loop spans 18 amino acids. Unmatched junction bases numbered 7, after V lost 3 bases and J lost 0 bases. CDR1 and CDR2 from the germline V gene are SGHTA and FQGTGA. The CDR3 spells CASSFQGLAGASSYEQYF. The CDR3 DNA reads TGTGCCAGCAGCTTCCAGGGACTAGCGGGAGCGAGCTCCTACGAGCAGTACTTC.

The chain carries TRBV7-3 and TRBJ2-2; D is possibly TRBD2 (7 bases). CDR3 size: 15 residues. CDR1 and CDR2 (germline): SGHTA, FQGTGA. The V end lost 3 bases, the J end lost 6 bases, and 14 bases lay between the germline ends. The CDR3: CASSFGRGAAGELFF. The CDR3 region has the DNA TGTGCCAGCAGCTTCGGTCGGGGGGCAGCCGGGGAGCTGTTTTTT.

This chain uses TRBV10-3 with TRBJ1-6, with 9 nucleotides matching TRBD1. This CDR3 has 16 residues. From germline, CDR1 is ENHRY and CDR2 SYGVKD. V gave up 2 bases and J gave up 4 bases; unmatched junction bases: 3. This CDR3 is CAISEGQGPYNSPLHF. The CDR3 nucleotides read TGTGCCATCAGTGAGGGACAGGGGCCGTATAATTCACCCCTCCACTTT.

The chain links TRBV15 to TRBJ1-5; D gene unclear. V was cut by 0 bases and J by 11 bases, with 11 bases left in between. CDR1 and CDR2 (germline): LNHNV, YYDKDF (reference sequence). The CDR3 totals 13 residues. Here the CDR3 reads CATSRERRESQHF. The CDR3 nucleotides read TGTGCCACCAGCAGAGAAAGACGGGAGTCCCAGCATTTT.

The chain has TRBV30 and TRBJ1-6, with D possibly being TRBD1 (6 bases). This CDR3 is 19 amino acids long. Trimming stripped 2 bases from V and 9 bases from J, with 29 bases between. CDR1 and CDR2 from the germline V gene are GTSNPN and SVGIG (reference sequence). CDR3 sequence reads: CAWSTWDTQPQLTPSPLHF. CDR3 in DNA: TGTGCCTGGAGTACGTGGGACACTCAACCCCAACTAACTCCTTCACCCCTCCACTTT.

CDR3 sequence: CSASKRAGGGTDTQYF. DNA for the CDR3: TGCAGTGCTAGTAAGAGGGCGGGAGGAGGGACAGATACGCAGTATTTT. The V and J genes are TRBV20-1 and TRBJ2-3, with 8 bases matching TRBD2. The V and J ends lost 3 bases and 3 bases, in that order; junction bases with no gene match: 11. The CDR3 is 16 residues long. Germline V CDR1 and CDR2: DFQATT, SNEGSKA (reference sequence).

The chain couples TRBV11-3 to TRBJ2-1; D is possibly TRBD2 (6 bases). The CDR3 is 13 amino acids. Trimming took 5 bases from V and 8 from J, leaving 13 bases between them. The germline V gene has CDR1 SGHNT and CDR2 YENEEA. DNA of the CDR3: TGTGCCAGCAGCAAGGACTGGGGGGATGAGCAGTTCTTC. Its protein is CASSKDWGDEQFF.

The rearrangement uses TRBV28 and TRBJ2-2; tentative D call: TRBD2 (5 bases). The length of the CDR3 is 15 residues. Trimming cost V 1 base and J 6 bases, with 12 bases left between them. Germline V gene sequence: CDR1 MDHEN, CDR2 SYDVKM. The CDR3 DNA reads as TGTGCCAGCAGTTTATTTATCGGGGTAGCCGGGGAGCTGTTTTTT. Translating gives CASSLFIGVAGELFF. Based on the CDR3 plus reference TRBV28 and TRBJ2-2, the full variable domain is DVKVTQSSRYLVKRTGEKVFLECVQDMDHENMFWYRQDPGLGLRLIYFSYDVKMKEKGDIPEGYSVSREKKERFSLILESASTNQTSMYLCASSLFIGVAGELFFGEGSRLTVL.

The chain is built from TRBV9 and TRBJ2-2; a weak D match, TRBD2 (6 bases). Germline CDR1 SGDLS, CDR2 YYNGEE. The CDR3 length is 16 residues. Trimming removed 1 base at V and 1 base at J, with 11 bases between. In nucleotides, the CDR3 is TGTGCCAGCAGCGTAACAAGCGGGCTGAACACCGGGGAGCTGTTTTTT. This encodes CASSVTSGLNTGELFF.

The rearrangement links TRBV19 to TRBJ1-1; 9 nucleotides match TRBD1. With 3 bases clipped from V and 1 base from J, the junction kept 3 bases outside the gene matches. The germline gives CDR1 LNHDA, CDR2 SQIVND (reference sequence). CDR3 length equals 15 residues. CDR3 coding DNA: TGTGCCAGTAGTATTTTGACAGGGGGGAACACTGAAGCTTTCTTT. Protein product: CASSILTGGNTEAFF.

The genes are TRBV19 and TRBJ1-2, with TRBD1 matching 10 bases. The CDR3 is 14 amino acids. Trimming cost V 3 bases and J 7 bases; bases outside gene matches: 5. Germline V gene lookup returns CDR1 LNHDA and CDR2 SQIVND (reference sequence). CDR3 DNA: TGTGCCAGTAGTATGTGGACAGGGGGGTTTGGCTACACCTTC. The encoded protein is CASSMWTGGFGYTF.

This sequence joins TRBV5-3 and TRBJ1-4; no definite D call. TRBV5-3 is sorted into the ORF group, with uncertain function. V lost 5 bases, J lost 5 bases, and 19 bases lay in between. The CDR3 extends over 16 amino acids. CDR3 in DNA: TGTGCCAGAAGGCCAAGCGAGAAGGAGCCAAATGAAAAACTGTTTTTT. Translating gives CARRPSEKEPNEKLFF.

J is TRBJ2-3 and V is TRBV5-1; 8 nucleotides line up with TRBD1. The CDR3 runs to 15 residues. Germline loops: CDR1 SGHRS, CDR2 YFSETQ. J gave up 6 bases and V 1 base, and 7 bases lay outside the gene matches. The CDR3 sequence: CASSLQGAKPDTQYF. CDR3 sequence (DNA): TGCGCCAGCAGCTTGCAGGGGGCCAAGCCGGATACGCAGTATTTT.

This clone came up a few times. V usage is TRBV2 and J usage is TRBJ2-1; 11 bases match TRBD2. Germline lookup yields CDR1 SNHLY and CDR2 FYNNEI. V dropped 7 bases and J dropped 2; count of bases not matched to a gene: 4. This CDR3 region has 15 residues. The CDR3 reads CASKGLAGPYNEQFF. The CDR3 nucleotides are TGTGCCAGCAAAGGACTAGCGGGTCCCTACAATGAGCAGTTCTTC.

The gene calls are TRBV7-3 and TRBJ2-2, with TRBD2 matching over 12 bases. Per the germline V gene, CDR1 is SGHTA and CDR2 is FQGTGA. The CDR3 sequence is 15 residues long. Losses at the gene ends were 4 bases for V and 6 bases for J; bases not matched to a gene: 3. The chain's CDR3 is CASSSTSGSPGELFF. The CDR3 nucleotides are TGTGCCAGCAGCTCGACTAGCGGGAGTCCCGGGGAGCTGTTTTTT.

The CDR3 bases are TGTGCCAGCAGCCCCTCCTCAGCGGAAAAGAGAAAACTGTTTTTT. Residues: CASSPSSAEKRKLFF. This rearrangement joins TRBV14 to TRBJ1-4, with D uncertain. This CDR3 region has 15 residues. The germline CDR1 and CDR2 sequences are SGHDN and FVKESK. The V and J ends lost 4 bases and 10 bases respectively, with 19 bases between them.

This chain joins TRBV4-1 and TRBJ1-3; no clear D gene. V lost 4 bases and J 1 base, leaving 14 bases between the germline ends. The CDR3 contains 16 residues. CDR1 is MGHRA and CDR2 is YSYEKL in the germline V gene. The CDR3 DNA follows: TGCGCCAGCAGCCCCGAGGCGAGCTATTCTGGAAACACCATATATTTT. This translates into CASSPEASYSGNTIYF.

The rearrangement links TRBV14 to TRBJ2-3; 8 bases agree with TRBD2. Trimming took 0 bases from V and 6 from J; bases not matched to a gene: 11. The CDR3 consists of 17 residues. Germline CDR1 SGHDN, CDR2 FVKESK. The CDR3 spells CASSQESRLAGTDTQYF. CDR3 DNA sequence: TGTGCCAGCAGCCAAGAATCGAGATTAGCGGGAACGGATACGCAGTATTTT. The whole variable domain, filled in from reference TRBV14 and TRBJ2-3, reads EAGVTQFPSHSVIEKGQTVTLRCDPISGHDNLYWYRRVMGKEIKFLLHFVKESKQDESGMPNNRFLAERTGGTYSTLKVQPAELEDSGVYFCASSQESRLAGTDTQYFGPGTRLTVL.

The chain combines TRBV9 with TRBJ2-3; 10 positions agree with TRBD2. After removal of 3 bases from V and 0 bases from J, the junction contained 7 bases not matched to a gene. This CDR3 spans 17 amino acids. Germline CDR1 reads SGDLS; CDR2 reads YYNGEE. CDR3 nucleotide sequence: TGTGCCAGCAGCGGCCCCATGACTAGCGGGAGCACAGATACGCAGTATTTT. It translates to CASSGPMTSGSTDTQYF.

The chain uses TRBV30 and TRBJ2-3; TRBD1 aligns across 8 bases. CDR1 and CDR2 from the germline V gene are GTSNPN and SVGIG (reference sequence). The CDR3 is 13 amino acids. The J segment lost 3 bases and the V segment lost 7 bases, leaving 6 bases of the junction unmatched. The DNA for the CDR3 is TGTGCCTTGACAGGGGCTAGGACAGATACGCAGTATTTT. This translates into CALTGARTDTQYF.

The rearrangement joins TRBV6-5 to TRBJ2-5; 11 nucleotides agree with TRBD2. Germline values: CDR1 MNHEY, CDR2 SVGAGI. V gave up 7 bases and J gave up 4 bases; unmatched junction bases: 5. The CDR3 covers 14 residues. Here the CDR3 reads CASNAGTSGETQYF. The CDR3 nucleotides are TGTGCCAGCAACGCCGGGACTAGCGGAGAGACCCAGTACTTC.

This clone is a singleton in its sample. The CDR3: CASSFVFRDSEEGASDEQFF. The CDR3 coding sequence is TGTGCCAGCAGTTTCGTATTCCGGGACAGTGAGGAAGGGGCTAGTGATGAGCAGTTCTTC. The chain joins TRBV27 to TRBJ2-1, with 7 bases lining up with TRBD1. Trimming at V came to 3 bases and at J to 8 bases, leaving 25 bases not matched to a gene. The CDR3 has 20 amino acids. Germline-derived CDR1 and CDR2 are MNHEY and SMNVEV (reference sequence).

This chain joins TRBV6-6 and TRBJ1-2; the D gene is possibly TRBD1 (5 bases). The CDR3 loop spans 15 amino acids. Trimming took off 2 bases at V and 0 bases at J, with 10 bases between the two ends. From germline, CDR1 is MNHNY and CDR2 SVGAGI (reference sequence). Here the CDR3 DNA reads TGTGCCAGCAGTTACGGGGCAGCTTCTAACTATGGCTACACCTTC. It specifies CASSYGAASNYGYTF.

The chain combines TRBV9 with TRBJ1-2; the D gene is possibly TRBD1 (6 bases). V was clipped by 4 bases and J by 3 bases, with 16 bases between them. Germline V gene data show CDR1 as SGDLS and CDR2 as YYNGEE. The CDR3 spans 15 residues. CDR3 sequence reads: CASSPRPRQDYGYTF. The CDR3 DNA follows: TGTGCCAGCAGCCCCCGGCCCAGACAGGACTATGGCTACACCTTC. Drawing the rest from reference TRBV9 and TRBJ1-2, the complete variable domain is DSGVTQTPKHLITATGQRVTLRCSPRSGDLSVYWYQQSLDQGLQFLIQYYNGEERAKGNILERFSAQQFPDLHSELNLSSLELGDSALYFCASSPRPRQDYGYTFGSGTRLTVV.